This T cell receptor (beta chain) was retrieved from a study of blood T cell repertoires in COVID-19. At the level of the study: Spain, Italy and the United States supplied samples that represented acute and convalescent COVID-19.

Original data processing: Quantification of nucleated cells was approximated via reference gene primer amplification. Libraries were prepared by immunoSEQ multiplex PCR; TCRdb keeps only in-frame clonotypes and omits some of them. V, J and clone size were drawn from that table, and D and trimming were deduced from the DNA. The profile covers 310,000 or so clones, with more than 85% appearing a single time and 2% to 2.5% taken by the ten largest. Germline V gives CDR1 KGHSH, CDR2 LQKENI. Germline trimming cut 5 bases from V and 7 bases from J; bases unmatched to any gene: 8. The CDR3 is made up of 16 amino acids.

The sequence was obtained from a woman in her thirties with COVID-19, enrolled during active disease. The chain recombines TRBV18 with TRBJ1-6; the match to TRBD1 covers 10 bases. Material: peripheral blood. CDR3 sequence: CASSAGTGASNSPLHF. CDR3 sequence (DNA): TGTGCCAGCTCAGCCGGGACAGGGGCGTCAAATTCACCCCTCCACTTT.